Each of the 21 T cell receptor beta chains below was sequenced from the same sample in a study of blood T cell repertoires in COVID-19. Some clones are missing from TCRdb's copy, which holds only in-frame ones; the method was immunoSEQ multiplex PCR. The sample has 150,000 or so clones; 85% to 90% are singletons. Input material: peripheral blood. The receptors come from a man aged 55-75 years with active or convalescent COVID-19.

The chain has TRBV28 and TRBJ1-2; D not resolved. Germline V gene sequence: CDR1 MDHEN, CDR2 SYDVKM. The CDR3 has 11 residues. Trimming shortened V by 8 bases and J by 6 bases, and 10 bases separated the two germline ends. As DNA, the CDR3 is TGTGCCAGCGGGCAAGGCGATGGCTACACCTTC. Translation gives CASGQGDGYTF.

The chain employs TRBV28 and TRBJ1-2; a possible D gene is TRBD1 (6 bases). The CDR3 runs 13 residues. Trimming stripped 5 bases from V and 8 bases from J, with 15 bases between. CDR1 is MDHEN, CDR2 SYDVKM, per germline. CDR3 sequence: CASSRTDGGGYTF. CDR3 coding DNA: TGTGCCAGCAGTCGGACAGACGGGGGGGGCTACACCTTC.

The J gene is TRBJ2-5, the V gene TRBV27; 10 bases are shared with TRBD1. CDR1 and CDR2 (germline): MNHEY, SMNVEV (reference sequence). CDR3 length: 16 amino acids. After removal of 6 bases from V and 4 bases from J, the junction contained 11 bases not matched to a gene. The CDR3 DNA sequence: TGTGCCAGCAGGCCGCCCCGGACAGGGGGAATAGAGACCCAGTACTTC. Translating it yields CASRPPRTGGIETQYF.

This clone turned up a few times. The chain uses TRBV28 and TRBJ2-7; D is possibly TRBD2 (5 bases). CDR1 is MDHEN and CDR2 is SYDVKM in the germline V gene. Trimming took 2 bases from V and 4 from J, leaving 6 bases between them. The CDR3 contains 12 residues. The CDR3 region has the DNA TGTGCCAGCAGTTTACGGGGTTACGAGCAGTACTTC. As protein: CASSLRGYEQYF.

CDR3 DNA: TGTGCCATCGGGACAGAACTTAACTATGGCTACACCTTC. It specifies CAIGTELNYGYTF. This chain joins TRBV10-3 and TRBJ1-2; 7 nucleotides align to TRBD1. This CDR3 has 13 residues. Germline V gene lookup returns CDR1 ENHRY and CDR2 SYGVKD. The V gene end was trimmed by 8 bases and the J gene end by 1 base; junction bases not matched to a gene: 4.

This chain connects TRBV10-3 to TRBJ1-1; 8 bases are shared with TRBD1. Germline V gives CDR1 ENHRY, CDR2 SYGVKD. This CDR3 has 15 amino acids. V trimming: 8 bases; J trimming: 0 bases; junction bases outside the gene matches: 8. The CDR3 nucleotides read TGTGCCATCGGACGGACAGGGCCTATGAACACTGAAGCTTTCTTT. Protein sequence: CAIGRTGPMNTEAFF.

This sequence joins TRBV30 and TRBJ1-5, with unresolved D. The germline V gene has CDR1 GTSNPN and CDR2 SVGIG (reference sequence). This CDR3 is built from 15 residues. V shed 1 base and J shed 0 bases, with 10 bases lying between them. The DNA of the CDR3 is TGTGCCTGGAGTGGTGCGGACTATAGCAATCAGCCCCAGCATTTT. Encoded protein: CAWSGADYSNQPQHF.

This chain joins TRBV19 and TRBJ1-5; 8 positions agree with TRBD1. Germline V CDR1 and CDR2: LNHDA, SQIVND (reference sequence). The J segment lost 0 bases and the V segment lost 7 bases, leaving 5 bases of the junction unmatched. The CDR3 is made up of 15 amino acids. The CDR3 here is CASTTGGYSNQPQHF. The CDR3 bases are TGTGCCAGTACCACAGGGGGATATAGCAATCAGCCCCAGCATTTT.

This rearrangement joins TRBV28 to TRBJ1-5; unclear D gene. Germline V lookup: CDR1 MDHEN, CDR2 SYDVKM. The CDR3 length is 15 residues. V was cut by 3 bases and J by 0 bases, with 9 bases left in between. The CDR3 DNA reads TGTGCCAGCAGTTTGGCACCTTATAGCAATCAGCCCCAGCATTTT. Encoded protein: CASSLAPYSNQPQHF. Full variable domain (remainder filled in from reference TRBV28 and TRBJ1-5): DVKVTQSSRYLVKRTGEKVFLECVQDMDHENMFWYRQDPGLGLRLIYFSYDVKMKEKGDIPEGYSVSREKKERFSLILESASTNQTSMYLCASSLAPYSNQPQHFGDGTRLSIL.

This chain joins TRBV10-3 and TRBJ2-7; TRBD2 might be the D (6 bases). V was pared by 1 base and J by 6 bases, with 16 bases between. CDR1 and CDR2 from the germline V gene are ENHRY and SYGVKD. The CDR3 runs to 15 residues. The CDR3: CAISEFVGGKSEQYF. CDR3 sequence (DNA): TGTGCCATCAGTGAGTTCGTAGGAGGGAAATCCGAGCAGTACTTC.

Only one count was recorded for this clone. J is TRBJ1-6 and V is TRBV7-8; D gene unclear. Trimming stripped 5 bases from V and 8 bases from J, with 13 bases between. Germline CDR1 reads SGHVS; CDR2 reads FQNEAQ. The CDR3 spans 14 residues. The CDR3, as DNA: TGTGCCAGCAGCCTTTCCCGTGGGCATTCACCCCTCCACTTT. Protein product: CASSLSRGHSPLHF.

This clone was found once. Other DNA sequences in the same sample also yield this CDR3. The V call is TRBV5-1, the J call TRBJ2-1; D is perhaps TRBD2 (6 bases). V was cut by 0 bases and J by 4 bases, with 11 bases left in between. The germline V gene has CDR1 SGHRS and CDR2 YFSETQ. The CDR3 has 15 residues. The CDR3 loop is CASSLAGGAYNEQFF. CDR3 sequence (DNA): TGCGCCAGCAGCTTGGCGGGCGGGGCTTACAATGAGCAGTTCTTC.

This clone was seen a single time. The gene calls are TRBV7-3 and TRBJ1-1, with TRBD1 matching over 10 bases. J gave up 3 bases and V 3 bases, and 4 bases lay outside the gene matches. CDR1 SGHTA and CDR2 FQGTGA come from the germline V gene. The CDR3 covers 15 residues. In nucleotides, the CDR3 is TGTGCCAGCAGCTTGACAGGGGGCAAGGACACTGAAGCTTTCTTT. It translates to CASSLTGGKDTEAFF.

This chain links TRBV7-3 with TRBJ2-5; 16 bases agree with TRBD2. The CDR3 length is 16 residues. The V gene's germline CDR1 is SGHTA and CDR2 FQGTGA. Trimming at V came to 5 bases and at J to 5 bases, leaving 5 bases not matched to a gene. The CDR3 reads CASSPGLAGGLETQYF. CDR3 coding DNA: TGTGCCAGCAGCCCGGGACTAGCGGGAGGGTTGGAGACCCAGTACTTC.

The chain joins TRBV15 to TRBJ1-2; TRBD1 is a possible D gene (6 bases). The V gene's germline CDR1 is LNHNV and CDR2 YYDKDF (reference sequence). The CDR3 spans 15 residues. V was trimmed by 5 bases and J by 2 bases, leaving 15 bases between them. In nucleotides, the CDR3 is TGTGCCACCAGCCCCTCGCGGGGGCCCAACTATGGCTACACCTTC. It codes for CATSPSRGPNYGYTF.

V gene TRBV9 combines with J gene TRBJ2-5, with D tentatively TRBD2 (5 bases). The germline gives CDR1 SGDLS, CDR2 YYNGEE. With 0 bases removed from V and 4 bases from J, the gap between germline ends came to 13 bases. The CDR3 has 15 amino acids. The CDR3 reads CASSVGPREGETQYF. CDR3 nucleotide sequence: TGTGCCAGCAGCGTAGGGCCGAGGGAAGGAGAGACCCAGTACTTC.

This clone was recorded many times. This sequence joins TRBV7-3 and TRBJ1-5; 8 bases match TRBD1. Losses at the gene ends were 3 bases for V and 5 bases for J; bases not matched to a gene: 0. The CDR3 sequence is 13 residues long. CDR1 and CDR2 from the germline V gene are SGHTA and FQGTGA. The CDR3 loop reads CASSLDRDQPQHF. CDR3 DNA: TGTGCCAGCAGCTTGGACAGGGATCAGCCCCAGCATTTT.

This chain connects TRBV15 to TRBJ1-3; D remains ambiguous. The V end lost 2 bases, the J end lost 4 bases, and 6 bases lay between the germline ends. The germline CDR1 and CDR2 sequences are LNHNV and YYDKDF (reference sequence). The CDR3 covers 13 residues. The CDR3 coding sequence is TGTGCCACCAGCAGAATTATCGGAAACACCATATATTTT. This gives the protein CATSRIIGNTIYF.

The chain employs TRBV7-2 and TRBJ2-7, with a weak D call TRBD2 (6 bases). V lost 1 base, J lost 3 bases, and 13 bases lay in between. CDR3 length: 15 residues. Germline CDR1 SGHTA, CDR2 FQGNSA. This CDR3 is CASSLGGGVNYEQYF. The DNA of the CDR3 is TGTGCCAGCAGCTTAGGCGGCGGGGTTAACTACGAGCAGTACTTC.

The gene calls are TRBV10-1 and TRBJ1-5; 8 bases map to TRBD1. The germline CDR1 and CDR2 sequences are WNHNN and SYGVQD (reference sequence). V lost 3 bases and J lost 6; bases outside the gene matches: 10. This CDR3 has 16 residues. CDR3 residues: CASSDLRQGAAQPQHF. DNA for the CDR3: TGCGCCAGCAGTGATCTGAGGCAGGGGGCGGCTCAGCCCCAGCATTTT.

The chain joins TRBV27 to TRBJ1-2; 9 bases agree with TRBD1. The CDR3 is 17 residues long. The germline V gene has CDR1 MNHEY and CDR2 SMNVEV (reference sequence). After removal of 4 bases from V and 8 bases from J, the junction contained 17 bases not matched to a gene. As DNA, the CDR3 is TGTGCCAGCAGTTCTCCCGGGACAGGGTCCCTTATGAAGGGCTACACCTTC. This translates into CASSSPGTGSLMKGYTF.